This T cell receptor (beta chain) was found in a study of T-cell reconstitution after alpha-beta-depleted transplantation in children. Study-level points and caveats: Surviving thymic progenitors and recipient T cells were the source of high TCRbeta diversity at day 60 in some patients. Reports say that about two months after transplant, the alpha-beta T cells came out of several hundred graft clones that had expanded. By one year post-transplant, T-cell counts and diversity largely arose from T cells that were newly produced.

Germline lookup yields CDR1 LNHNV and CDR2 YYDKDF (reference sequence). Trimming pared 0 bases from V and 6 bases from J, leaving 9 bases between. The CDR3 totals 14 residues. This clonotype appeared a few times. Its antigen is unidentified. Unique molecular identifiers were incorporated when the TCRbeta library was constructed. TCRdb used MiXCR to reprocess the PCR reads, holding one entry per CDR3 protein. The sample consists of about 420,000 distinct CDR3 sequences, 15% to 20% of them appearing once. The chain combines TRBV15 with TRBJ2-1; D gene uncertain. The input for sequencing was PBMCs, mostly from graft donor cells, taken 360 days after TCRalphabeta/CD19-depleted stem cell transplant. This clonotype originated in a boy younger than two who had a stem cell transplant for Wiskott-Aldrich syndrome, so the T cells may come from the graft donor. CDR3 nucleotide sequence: TGTGCCACCAGCAGAGAGGCCTTGGGCAATGAGCAGTTCTTC. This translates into CATSREALGNEQFF.